This is a list of T cell receptor beta chains from one sample in a study of prognosis after radiotherapy for stage I lung cancer. TCRdb recomputed calls from the multiplex PCR reads with MiXCR, one row per CDR3 protein. The sample records about 17,000 distinct CDR3 sequences, 29% being singletons. The input for sequencing was PBMCs, taken before or after stereotactic body radiation therapy (not recorded which). The receptors here all came from a donor aged 50 or older with non-small cell lung cancer. Each CDR3 is given with its conserved first and last residue. A D gene is named only where the DNA matches it firmly. Clone size is stated in some rows and not others, as once, few, many or a class when expanded.

>many|TRBV11-2|TRBJ2-5|.
TGTGCCAGCACCCTCCAGGGCGGTTTAAATAAAGAGACCCAGTACTTC
CASTLQGGLNKETQYF
>many|TRBV3-1|TRBJ2-5|.
TGTGCCAGCAGCCAAGTCACAAGGACCCAGTACTTC
CASSQVTRTQYF
>.|TRBV27|TRBJ1-1|TRBD1
TGTGCCGGCAGACCGACCCCGTGGACAGGACGAATCCGCGACACTGAAGCTTTCTTT
CAGRPTPWTGRIRDTEAFF
>many|TRBV4-3|TRBJ1-6|.
TGCGCCAGCAGCCAATTCAGGGCGCAGAATTCACCCCTCCACTTT
CASSQFRAQNSPLHF
>many|TRBV7-9|TRBJ2-1|TRBD2
TGTGCCAGCAGCTTAGCGCTCGCGGGAGCGTCCTACAATGAGCAGTTCTTC
CASSLALAGASYNEQFF
>many|TRBV20-1|TRBJ2-2|TRBD2
TGCAGTGCAGGGGCTAGCGGAACCACCGGGGAGCTGTTTTTT
CSAGASGTTGELFF
>once|TRBV6-1|TRBJ1-5|.
TGTGCCAGCAGTCCCGTGGGGGCTGTGGCCCAGCATTTT
CASSPVGAVAQHF
>.|TRBV24-1|TRBJ2-2|TRBD1
TGTGCCACCAGTGATATGGACAGGGACACCGGTGAGCTGTTTTTT
CATSDMDRDTGELFF
>.|TRBV6-1|TRBJ1-1|TRBD1
TGTGCCAGCAGTGAAGGACAGGGGAAAGTGGAGGACACTGAAGCTTTCTTT
CASSEGQGKVEDTEAFF
>.|TRBV3-1|TRBJ2-1|TRBD2
TGTGCCAGCAGCCTAGGACTAGCGGAGGATTACAATGAGCAGCTCTTC
CASSLGLAEDYNEQLF
>many|TRBV6-9|TRBJ1-5|.
TGTGCCAGCAGTTTCACCGGTTTTGGTCAGCCCCAGCATTTT
CASSFTGFGQPQHF
>.|TRBV6-9|TRBJ1-2|TRBD1
TGTACCAGCAGTTACCTGCGGACAGGGGGTAAGTATGGCTACACCTTC
CTSSYLRTGGKYGYTF
>many|TRBV5-6|TRBJ2-3|.
TGTGCCAGCAGCTTGACTAGCCTCTACACAGATACGCAGTATTTT
CASSLTSLYTDTQYF
>many|TRBV4-2|TRBJ1-2|.
TGTGCCAGCAGCCAAGTCTCGGCGGGTCACACCTTC
CASSQVSAGHTF
>many|TRBV5-8|TRBJ2-5|.
TGTGCCAGCAGCTTCCAGACTAGGATAGAGACCCAGTACTTC
CASSFQTRIETQYF
>.|TRBV6-1|TRBJ1-5|.
TGTGCCAGCAGCCCAACAGTGAGGGCTCATCCCCAGCATTTT
CASSPTVRAHPQHF
>many|TRBV5-6|TRBJ2-3|TRBD2
TGTGCCAGCAGCTCCCTATGGGGCGGGAGGGCAGATACGCAGTATTTT
CASSSLWGGRADTQYF
>many|TRBV29-1|TRBJ2-7|.
TGCAGCGTTGGTGCTAGCGCCAGCCAGGGTTTCTACGAGCAGTACTTC
CSVGASASQGFYEQYF
>many|TRBV28|TRBJ1-2|.
TGTGCCAGCAGTTTAAAGCTTAACTATGGCTACACCTTC
CASSLKLNYGYTF
>.|TRBV7-2|TRBJ2-2|.
TGTGCCAGCAGCTCCTGGAGGTTGCGGGCCGGGGAGCTGTTTTTT
CASSSWRLRAGELFF
>.|TRBV7-8|TRBJ2-3|.
TGTGCCAGCAGCTCGAACATATATACGCAGTATTTT
CASSSNIYTQYF
>many|TRBV7-2|TRBJ1-4|.
TGTGCCAGCAGCATATTGGGGGCAAGCACTAATGAAAAACTGTTTTTT
CASSILGASTNEKLFF
>many|TRBV28|TRBJ1-6|.
TGTGCCAGCAGTTTATGGGCGGGGGGCAATTCACCCCTCCACTTT
CASSLWAGGNSPLHF
>many|TRBV14|TRBJ2-7|.
TGTGCCAGCAGCCAAAGGGGACACCTCTCCTACGAGCAGTACTTC
CASSQRGHLSYEQYF
>many|TRBV29-1|TRBJ2-7|.
TGCAGCGTTGGAAACAGGGAGGAGCAGTACTTC
CSVGNREEQYF
>.|TRBV28|TRBJ2-2|.
TGTGCCAGCAGTTTTTTGGGTGGGAAGAACACCGGGGAGATGCTTTTT
CASSFLGGKNTGEMLF
>.|TRBV5-1|TRBJ2-2|.
TGCGCCAGAAACCCTTCCGGGAATATCAACACCGGGGAGCTGTTTTTT
CARNPSGNINTGELFF
>.|TRBV12-3/TRBV12-4|TRBJ2-7|TRBD1
TGTGCCAGCACCCCGGGACAGGGGACAGCACACTACGAGCAGTACTTC
CASTPGQGTAHYEQYF
>medium-sized|TRBV15|TRBJ2-1|.
TGTGCCACCAGCAGAGACCGTACAGTTAATGAGCAGTTCTTC
CATSRDRTVNEQFF
>many|TRBV5-4|TRBJ2-3|.
TGTGCCAGCAGCTTGGACGGACCCAGCACAGATACGCAGTATTTT
CASSLDGPSTDTQYF
>many|TRBV28|TRBJ2-7|TRBD1
TGTGCCAGCAGTCCCCAAGGGACAGGGTCCTACGAGCAGTACTTC
CASSPQGTGSYEQYF
>many|TRBV20-1|TRBJ2-6|.
TGCAGTGCTCCCGACCCACGAAACTCTGGGGCCAACGTCCTGACTTTC
CSAPDPRNSGANVLTF
>medium-sized|TRBV12-3/TRBV12-4|TRBJ2-7|.
TGTGCCAGCAGTTTACAGGCGCCCTACGAGCAGTACTTC
CASSLQAPYEQYF
>many|TRBV11-2|TRBJ2-7|TRBD2
TGTGCCAGCAGAACCAATAGCGGGAGGGGAAACGAGCAGTACTTC
CASRTNSGRGNEQYF
>many|TRBV20-1|TRBJ2-7|.
TGCAGTGCTAAACTGCCAGCGGGTGGGGGCTACGAGCAGTACTTC
CSAKLPAGGGYEQYF
>many|TRBV3-1|TRBJ2-5|.
TGTGCCAGCAGCCAAGCGGCAGAGACCCAGTACTTC
CASSQAAETQYF
>many|TRBV7-8|TRBJ2-7|.
TGTGCCAGCAGTACGATCCGGGGCTACTCCTACGAGCAGTACTTC
CASSTIRGYSYEQYF
>many|TRBV20-1|TRBJ1-1|TRBD1
TGCAGTGCTAACCCGACAGGGTTGGACACTGAAGCTTTCTTT
CSANPTGLDTEAFF
>many|TRBV20-1|TRBJ2-3|TRBD2
TGCAGTGCAAGAAGACTAGCGGGAGGTAGCACAGATACGCAGTATTTT
CSARRLAGGSTDTQYF
>many|TRBV6-1|TRBJ1-6|.
TGTGCCAGCGACCCTCGGGGCTCCTATAATTCACCCCTCCACTTT
CASDPRGSYNSPLHF
>.|TRBV27|TRBJ2-1|TRBD2
TGTGCCAGCAGCATCCAAAGACTAGCGGGTAGAAGGAACTCCTACAATGAGCAGTTCTTC
CASSIQRLAGRRNSYNEQFF